Listed here are 29 T cell receptor beta chains from one sample, sequenced in a study of T-cell memory formation after mild COVID-19. MiXCR, run by TCRdb on the 5' RACE reads, gives a single entry per CDR3 protein. The sample has around 500,000 distinct CDR3 sequences; 15% to 20% are singletons. Source material: PBMCs or a T cell subset sorted from them (not recorded which). The receptors come from an adult woman who had mild COVID-19 (a few samples of this study predate the infection). Cell type and time point are not known.

This chain joins TRBV7-9 and TRBJ2-4; D is uncertain. CDR1 SEHNR and CDR2 FQNEAQ come from the germline V gene (reference sequence). V shed 4 bases and J shed 1 base, with 14 bases lying between them. The CDR3 has 16 amino acids. DNA for the CDR3: TGTGCCAGCAGCTCCACCGGAGAAGCGGCCAAAAACATTCAGTACTTC. The encoded protein is CASSSTGEAAKNIQYF. Filled out from reference TRBV7-9 and TRBJ2-4, the complete variable domain reads DTGVSQNPRHKITKRGQNVTFRCDPISEHNRLYWYRQTLGQGPEFLTYFQNEAQLEKSRLLSDRFSAERPKGSFSTLEIQRTEQGDSAMYLCASSSTGEAAKNIQYFGAGTRLSVL.

The rearrangement links TRBV4-2 to TRBJ2-1; 8 bases map to TRBD2. Germline V gives CDR1 LGHNA, CDR2 YNFKEQ. V dropped 3 bases and J dropped 3; count of bases not matched to a gene: 7. CDR3 length: 16 amino acids. CDR3: CASSQTSDSLYNEQFF. CDR3 coding DNA: TGTGCCAGCAGCCAGACTAGCGATTCTCTCTACAATGAGCAGTTCTTC.

The V gene is TRBV6-1, the J gene TRBJ1-1; no clear D. The CDR3 sequence is 14 residues long. V lost 2 bases and J 0 bases, leaving 7 bases between the germline ends. Germline V gene lookup returns CDR1 MNHNS and CDR2 SASEGT. The CDR3 bases are TGTGCCAGCAGTGAAAACAGTGTGAACACTGAAGCTTTCTTT. Encoded protein: CASSENSVNTEAFF.

The gene calls are TRBV7-6 and TRBJ2-3; D unresolved. Deletions cut 3 bases from V and 1 base from J, with 11 bases between. There are 15 residues in the CDR3. CDR1 is SGHVS and CDR2 is FNYEAQ in the germline V gene. CDR3 sequence: CASSFTGQGTDTQYF. The DNA for the CDR3 is TGTGCCAGCAGCTTCACGGGCCAAGGCACAGATACGCAGTATTTT.

This clonotype was recorded at least ten times. The chain joins TRBV7-9 to TRBJ2-1; D not certain. Trimming removed 7 bases at V and 0 bases at J, with 1 base between. This CDR3 is built from 11 residues. Germline V gene sequence: CDR1 SEHNR, CDR2 FQNEAQ (reference sequence). The CDR3 protein is CASISYNEQFF. The CDR3 DNA sequence: TGTGCCAGCATCTCCTACAATGAGCAGTTCTTC.

This clonotype was counted at least ten times. This rearrangement joins TRBV29-1 to TRBJ2-5; no reliable D call. Between the trimmed V and J ends, which lost 4 bases and 3 bases, there was a span of 12 bases. The germline V gene encodes CDR1 SQVTM and CDR2 ANQGSEA. The CDR3 sequence is 13 residues long. The CDR3 DNA reads as TGCAGCGTTGGCCGAAATTCAAAAGAGACCCAGTACTTC. This translates into CSVGRNSKETQYF.

This clonotype was counted many times. The V gene is TRBV27, the J gene TRBJ2-7, with D maybe TRBD2 (7 bases). The CDR3 spans 13 residues. Germline V gene data show CDR1 as MNHEY and CDR2 as SMNVEV (reference sequence). The V end lost 6 bases, the J end lost 4 bases, and 13 bases lay between the germline ends. CDR3 region: CASRGGAMYEQYF. The CDR3 nucleotides are TGTGCCAGCAGGGGGGGGGCTATGTACGAGCAGTACTTC.

A few counts support this clonotype. Sequence at one end of the junction differs from germline and may be a read error. This chain links TRBV7-3 with TRBJ2-7; 10 nucleotides line up with TRBD1. The germline V gene encodes CDR1 SGHTA and CDR2 FQGTGA. CDR3 size: 17 residues. The DNA of the CDR3 is TGTGCCAGCAGCTCCGACAGGGGGCCATACCCTCCGGGCGAGCAGCACTTC. Protein: CASSSDRGPYPPGEQHF.

This chain joins TRBV19 and TRBJ1-1; D may be TRBD1 (5 bases). Per the germline V gene, CDR1 is LNHDA and CDR2 is SQIVND (reference sequence). V was shortened by 3 bases and J by 10 bases, with 18 bases between the two germline ends. CDR3 length equals 14 residues. The CDR3 DNA is TGTGCCAGTAGTATTATAGGGGAGTTGAGAGGAGCTTTCTTT. Amino acid sequence: CASSIIGELRGAFF.

This clonotype was counted between two and nine times. The CDR3 here is CASSLPTGTVDEKLFF. The CDR3 nucleotides read TGCGCCAGCAGCTTACCCACAGGGACGGTTGATGAAAAACTGTTTTTT. The chain combines TRBV5-1 with TRBJ1-4; the D gene is possibly TRBD1 (6 bases). CDR1 and CDR2 (germline): SGHRS, YFSETQ. The CDR3 has 16 residues. V lost 2 bases and J lost 6, with 17 bases in between.

This clonotype was observed a few times. The chain has TRBV19 and TRBJ1-5; TRBD1 matches at 8 bases. The CDR3 is 15 amino acids. The ends lost 3 bases at V and 6 bases at J; junction bases unmatched: 7. CDR1 is LNHDA and CDR2 is SQIVND in the germline V gene (reference sequence). Here the CDR3 reads CASSIPAGGGQPQHF. The CDR3 bases are TGTGCCAGTAGTATCCCCGCAGGGGGCGGTCAGCCCCAGCATTTT.

J is TRBJ2-7 and V is TRBV19, with D perhaps being TRBD1 or TRBD2 (5 bases each). The CDR3 consists of 14 residues. Germline V CDR1 and CDR2: LNHDA, SQIVND (reference sequence). V was cut by 4 bases and J by 3 bases, with 13 bases left in between. The CDR3 nucleotides read TGTGCCAGTAGTAGGGGACCCTCCCTCTACGAGCAGTACTTC. As protein: CASSRGPSLYEQYF. Full variable domain (rest looked up from reference TRBV19 and TRBJ2-7): DGGITQSPKYLFRKEGQNVTLSCEQNLNHDAMYWYRQDPGQGLRLIYYSQIVNDFQKGDIAEGYSVSREKKESFPLTVTSAQKNPTAFYLCASSRGPSLYEQYFGPGTRLTVT.

The V and J genes are TRBV3-1 and TRBJ2-2; TRBD2 matches 10 bases. This CDR3 spans 17 amino acids. V dropped 0 bases and J dropped 15; count of bases not matched to a gene: 16. Germline-derived CDR1 and CDR2 are LGHDT and YNNKEL (reference sequence). The CDR3 reads CASSQDLASGGHREMFF. The DNA for the CDR3 is TGTGCCAGCAGCCAAGATTTGGCTAGCGGGGGTCACAGGGAAATGTTTTTT.

The sample holds a few counts of this clonotype. The chain uses TRBV7-2 and TRBJ2-3; 11 positions agree with TRBD2. Germline CDR1 is SGHTA and CDR2 is FQGNSA. This CDR3 is built from 16 residues. Trimming at V came to 5 bases and at J to 1 base, leaving 5 bases not matched to a gene. CDR3 loop: CASSAQTSGGTDTQYF. CDR3 DNA sequence: TGTGCCAGCAGCGCCCAGACTAGCGGGGGCACAGATACGCAGTATTTT. Based on the CDR3 plus reference TRBV7-2 and TRBJ2-3, the full variable domain is GAGVSQSPSNKVTEKGKDVELRCDPISGHTALYWYRQSLGQGLEFLIYFQGNSAPDKSGLPSDRFSAERTGGSVSTLTIQRTQQEDSAVYLCASSAQTSGGTDTQYFGPGTRLTVL.

This clonotype was detected ten times or more. This chain connects TRBV12-3 or TRBV12-4 to TRBJ1-3; 8 bases align to TRBD1. Unmatched junction bases numbered 9, after V lost 7 bases and J lost 4 bases. The length of the CDR3 is 15 residues. CDR3 residues: CASTEDRAVGNTIYF. As DNA, the CDR3 is TGTGCCAGCACCGAGGACAGGGCCGTAGGAAACACCATATATTTT.

The chain uses TRBV18 and TRBJ2-3; D is uncertain. The V and J ends lost 5 bases and 0 bases respectively, with 9 bases between them. Germline assignment: CDR1 KGHSH and CDR2 LQKENI. The CDR3 is 14 residues long. The CDR3 reads CASSGMESTDTQYF. CDR3 sequence (DNA): TGTGCCAGCTCAGGCATGGAAAGCACAGATACGCAGTATTTT.

In this sample, this clonotype turned up many times. This chain's CDR3 is CASSQELAGSTDTQYF. The CDR3 coding sequence is TGTGCCAGCAGCCAAGAACTAGCGGGGAGCACAGATACGCAGTATTTT. The rearrangement links TRBV4-2 to TRBJ2-3; 10 positions agree with TRBD2. Germline values: CDR1 LGHNA, CDR2 YNFKEQ. The CDR3 is 16 amino acids. V dropped 0 bases and J dropped 0; count of bases not matched to a gene: 0.

The gene calls are TRBV11-2 and TRBJ2-5, with TRBD1 identical over 9 bases. After removal of 5 bases from V and 4 bases from J, the junction contained 8 bases not matched to a gene. The CDR3 is 15 amino acids. CDR1 and CDR2 from the germline V gene are SGHAT and FQNNGV. DNA for the CDR3: TGTGCCAGCAGCCTATATCCGGGACAGGGAGAGACCCAGTACTTC. This codes for CASSLYPGQGETQYF.

This clonotype was detected only a few times. The chain joins TRBV20-1 to TRBJ2-1; 7 bases map to TRBD2. There are 14 residues in the CDR3. The trim removed 5 bases at V and 3 bases at J, leaving 7 bases unmatched. Germline CDR1 DFQATT, CDR2 SNEGSKA (reference sequence). The CDR3 here is CSALTSEIYNEQFF. The CDR3 nucleotides are TGCAGTGCTTTAACTAGCGAAATCTACAATGAGCAGTTCTTC.

The chain uses TRBV5-1 and TRBJ2-5; 9 nucleotides align to TRBD2. V dropped 3 bases and J dropped 3; count of bases not matched to a gene: 9. CDR1 SGHRS and CDR2 YFSETQ come from the germline V gene. The CDR3 runs 16 residues. CDR3 sequence: CASSSHIKRGEETQYF. CDR3 coding DNA: TGCGCCAGCAGCTCGCACATCAAGCGGGGGGAAGAGACCCAGTACTTC.

This clonotype was seen only a few times. This chain joins TRBV3-1 and TRBJ1-4, with no clear D. V was trimmed by 3 bases and J by 8 bases, leaving 7 bases between them. This CDR3 has 12 amino acids. Looked up from germline, CDR1 is LGHDT and CDR2 is YNNKEL (reference sequence). The CDR3 DNA reads TGTGCCAGCAGCCACTATGGGGAAAAACTGTTTTTT. Its translation: CASSHYGEKLFF.

About this clonotype itself: The junction shows a germline mismatch at one end, possibly a read error. The chain is built from TRBV20-1 and TRBJ2-7; tentative D call: TRBD2 (7 bases). Germline assignment: CDR1 DFQATT and CDR2 SNEGSKA (reference sequence). The CDR3 has 12 residues. The CDR3 here is CSVRKRGAEAYF. The DNA of the CDR3 is TGCAGTGTTAGAAAACGGGGGGCTGAGGCGTACTTC.

The chain carries TRBV20-1 and TRBJ1-1; D call uncertain. CDR3 size: 12 residues. V shed 1 base and J shed 3 bases, with 6 bases lying between them. Germline CDR1 DFQATT, CDR2 SNEGSKA (reference sequence). The CDR3 region has the DNA TGCAGTGCTAGAGTTGTAGACACTGAAGCTTTCTTT. This sequence encodes CSARVVDTEAFF.

The chain recombines TRBV11-3 with TRBJ2-7; a weak D match, TRBD1 (5 bases). The CDR3 extends over 14 amino acids. Germline-derived CDR1 and CDR2 are SGHNT and YENEEA. V lost 5 bases and J 0 bases, leaving 11 bases between the germline ends. CDR3 protein: CASSPQETSYEQYF. As DNA, the CDR3 is TGTGCCAGCAGCCCACAGGAAACCTCCTACGAGCAGTACTTC.

CDR3 loop: CATAEGFNTDTQYF. CDR3 sequence (DNA): TGTGCAACGGCGGAAGGGTTCAACACAGATACGCAGTATTTT. The chain carries TRBV27 and TRBJ2-3; no definite D call. This CDR3 has 14 residues. Germline loops: CDR1 MNHEY, CDR2 SMNVEV (reference sequence).

The J gene is TRBJ2-1, the V gene TRBV29-1; TRBD2 matches 7 bases. Germline V gene sequence: CDR1 SQVTM, CDR2 ANQGSEA. V was clipped by 4 bases and J by 1 base; unmatched bases: 7. The CDR3 extends over 15 amino acids. The CDR3 DNA is TGCAGCGTTGGGGGGGGAACAGGATCCTACAATGAGCAGTTCTTC. Its translation is CSVGGGTGSYNEQFF.

CDR3 DNA sequence: TGTGCCATCAGTCCTCGGGGCTGGACTGAAGCTTTCTTT. This gives the protein CAISPRGWTEAFF. V is TRBV10-3 and J is TRBJ1-1; D perhaps matches TRBD1 (5 bases). This CDR3 is 13 amino acids long. Germline assignment: CDR1 ENHRY and CDR2 SYGVKD. The V gene lost 5 bases and the J gene lost 5 bases, with 12 bases spanning the gap.

This clonotype has a count of ten or more. The V call is TRBV9, the J call TRBJ2-5; 10 nucleotides agree with TRBD2. This CDR3 contains 16 residues. In germline, CDR1 is SGDLS, CDR2 YYNGEE. The J segment lost 2 bases and the V segment lost 2 bases, leaving 6 bases of the junction unmatched. The CDR3 DNA is TGTGCCAGCAGCGTTACTAGCGGGGTTGTTCAAGAGACCCAGTACTTC. Encoded protein: CASSVTSGVVQETQYF.

This clonotype was recorded at least ten times. The rearrangement links TRBV6-5 to TRBJ1-6; 8 bases align to TRBD1. V dropped 0 bases and J dropped 10; count of bases not matched to a gene: 5. This CDR3 is built from 15 residues. Per the germline V gene, CDR1 is MNHEY and CDR2 is SVGAGI. The CDR3 loop reads CASSYSDRDWSPLHF. CDR3 nucleotides: TGTGCCAGCAGTTACTCGGACAGGGATTGGTCACCCCTCCACTTT.